The text below deals with one T cell receptor beta chain. What it binds is unknown. This specimen comes from a study of cytomegalovirus exposure and HLA in healthy donors. Points from the study as a whole: The study listed roughly 160 cytomegalovirus-associated TCR beta chains.

The V gene's germline CDR1 is SGHRS and CDR2 YFSETQ. V lost 4 bases, J lost 5 bases, and 9 bases lay in between. The CDR3 has 13 residues. The PCR was carried out with 60 Vbeta primers and 13 Jbeta primers. Libraries were prepared by immunoSEQ multiplex PCR; TCRdb keeps only in-frame clonotypes and omits some of them. The table has approximately 170,000 clones, about four fifths seen once; the top ten hold around 4.1%. The sample taken for sequencing was PBMCs. This chain links TRBV5-1 with TRBJ2-2; D ambiguous. This clonotype originated in a man aged 45-65 years in good health and CMV-seropositive. Here the CDR3 reads CASSPEVTGELFF. In DNA form, the CDR3 reads TGCGCCAGCAGCCCTGAGGTGACCGGGGAGCTGTTTTTT.